This entry is about one T cell receptor beta chain. The RNA input was 0.5 to 1 ug, and it was reverse transcribed with random hexamers. A multiplex approach, immunoSEQ multiplex PCR, amplified TCR beta CDR3 across 54 Vbeta and 13 Jbeta. In TCRdb, the immunoSEQ multiplex PCR reads were re-called with MiXCR into one record per CDR3 protein. The sample shows 84,000 or so distinct CDR3 sequences, 90% to 95% of them seen only once. The record originates from a study of CD8 T cells in Susac syndrome. CDR3 length: 15 residues. Per germline, CDR1 PRHDT and CDR2 FYEKMQ (reference sequence). V shed 1 base and J 6 bases; nucleotides not matched to a gene: 7.

J is TRBJ2-7 and V is TRBV13; 9 bases align to TRBD1. The sequencing sample was made of CD8+ T cells from PBMCs. The origin of this receptor is a human donor with Susac syndrome. The CDR3, as DNA: TGTGCCAGCAGCTTAGACTCACAGGGGGCAGGCGAGCAGTACTTC. This gives the protein CASSLDSQGAGEQYF.